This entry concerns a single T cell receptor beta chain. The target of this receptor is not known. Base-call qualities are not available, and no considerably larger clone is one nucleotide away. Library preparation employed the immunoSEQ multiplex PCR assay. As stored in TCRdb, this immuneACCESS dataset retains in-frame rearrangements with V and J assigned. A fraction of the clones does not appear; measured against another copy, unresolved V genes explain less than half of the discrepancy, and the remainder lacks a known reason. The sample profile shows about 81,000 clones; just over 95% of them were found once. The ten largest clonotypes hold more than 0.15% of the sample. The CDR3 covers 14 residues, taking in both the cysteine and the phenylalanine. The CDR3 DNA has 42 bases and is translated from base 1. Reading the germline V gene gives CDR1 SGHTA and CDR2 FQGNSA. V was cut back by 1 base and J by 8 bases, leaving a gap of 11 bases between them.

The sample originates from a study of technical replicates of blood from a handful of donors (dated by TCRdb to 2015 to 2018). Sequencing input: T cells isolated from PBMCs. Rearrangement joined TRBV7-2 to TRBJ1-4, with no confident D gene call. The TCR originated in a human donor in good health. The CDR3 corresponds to CASSLVYSSEKLFF. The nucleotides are TGTGCCAGCAGCTTAGTTTACAGTTCCGAAAAACTGTTTTTT.